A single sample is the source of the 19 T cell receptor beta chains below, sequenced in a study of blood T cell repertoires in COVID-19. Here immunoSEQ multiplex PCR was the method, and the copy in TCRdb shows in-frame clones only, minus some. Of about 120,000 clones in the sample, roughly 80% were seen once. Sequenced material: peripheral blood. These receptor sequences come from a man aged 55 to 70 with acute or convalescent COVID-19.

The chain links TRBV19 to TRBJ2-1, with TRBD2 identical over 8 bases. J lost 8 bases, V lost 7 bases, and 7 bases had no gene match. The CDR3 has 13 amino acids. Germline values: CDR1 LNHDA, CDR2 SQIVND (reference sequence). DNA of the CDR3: TGTGCCAGTAAAGCTTTGCGGGAGGATGAGCAGTTCTTC. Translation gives CASKALREDEQFF. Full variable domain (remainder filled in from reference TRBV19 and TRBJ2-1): DGGITQSPKYLFRKEGQNVTLSCEQNLNHDAMYWYRQDPGQGLRLIYYSQIVNDFQKGDIAEGYSVSREKKESFPLTVTSAQKNPTAFYLCASKALREDEQFFGPGTRLTVL.

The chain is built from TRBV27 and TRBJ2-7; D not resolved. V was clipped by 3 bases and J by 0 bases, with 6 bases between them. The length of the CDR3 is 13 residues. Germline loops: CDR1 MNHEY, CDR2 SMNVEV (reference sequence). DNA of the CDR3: TGTGCCAGCAGTTTCCCAGACTCCTACGAGCAGTACTTC. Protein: CASSFPDSYEQYF.

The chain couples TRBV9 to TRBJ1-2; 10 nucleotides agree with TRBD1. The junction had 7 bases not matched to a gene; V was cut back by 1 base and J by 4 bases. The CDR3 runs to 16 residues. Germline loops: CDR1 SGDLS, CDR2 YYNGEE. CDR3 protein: CASSVSGTGARYGYTF. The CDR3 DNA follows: TGTGCCAGCAGCGTATCAGGGACAGGGGCCCGCTATGGCTACACCTTC. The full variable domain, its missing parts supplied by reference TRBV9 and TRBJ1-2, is DSGVTQTPKHLITATGQRVTLRCSPRSGDLSVYWYQQSLDQGLQFLIQYYNGEERAKGNILERFSAQQFPDLHSELNLSSLELGDSALYFCASSVSGTGARYGYTFGSGTRLTVV.

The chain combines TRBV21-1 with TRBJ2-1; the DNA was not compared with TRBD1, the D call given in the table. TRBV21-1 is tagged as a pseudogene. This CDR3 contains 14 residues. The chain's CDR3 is CASREKGPPHEQFF. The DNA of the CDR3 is TGTGCCAGCAGAGAAAAGGGGCCTCCTCATGAGCAGTTCTTC.

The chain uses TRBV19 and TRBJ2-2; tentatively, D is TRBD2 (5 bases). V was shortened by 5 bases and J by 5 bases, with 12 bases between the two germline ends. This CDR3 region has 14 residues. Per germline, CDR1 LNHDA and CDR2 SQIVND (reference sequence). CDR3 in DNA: TGTGCCAGTAGTCGAGCGGACCCTACCGGGGAGCTGTTTTTT. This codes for CASSRADPTGELFF.

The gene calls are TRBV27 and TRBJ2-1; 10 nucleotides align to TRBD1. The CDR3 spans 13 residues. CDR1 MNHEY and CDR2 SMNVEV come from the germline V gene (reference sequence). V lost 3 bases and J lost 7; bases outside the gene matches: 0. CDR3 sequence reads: CASSLGQGNEQFF. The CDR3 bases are TGTGCCAGCAGTTTGGGACAGGGGAATGAGCAGTTCTTC.

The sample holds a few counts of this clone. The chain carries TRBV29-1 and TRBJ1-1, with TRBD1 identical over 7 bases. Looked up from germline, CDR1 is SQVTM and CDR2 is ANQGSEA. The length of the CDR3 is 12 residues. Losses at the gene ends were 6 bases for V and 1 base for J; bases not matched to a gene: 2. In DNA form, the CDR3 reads TGCAGCGTATACAGGGGGAACACTGAAGCTTTCTTT. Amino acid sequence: CSVYRGNTEAFF.

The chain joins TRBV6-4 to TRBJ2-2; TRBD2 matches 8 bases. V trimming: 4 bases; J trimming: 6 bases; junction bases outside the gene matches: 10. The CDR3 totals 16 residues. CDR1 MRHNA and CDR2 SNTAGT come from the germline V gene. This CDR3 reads CASSAVGTRSPGELFF. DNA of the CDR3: TGTGCCAGCAGTGCCGTCGGGACTAGGTCCCCCGGGGAGCTGTTTTTT.

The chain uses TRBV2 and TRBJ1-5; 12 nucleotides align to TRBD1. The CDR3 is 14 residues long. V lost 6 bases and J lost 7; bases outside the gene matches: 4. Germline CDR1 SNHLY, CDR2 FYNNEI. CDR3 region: CASSGTGGRQPQHF. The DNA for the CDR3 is TGTGCCAGCAGCGGGACAGGGGGCCGACAGCCCCAGCATTTT.

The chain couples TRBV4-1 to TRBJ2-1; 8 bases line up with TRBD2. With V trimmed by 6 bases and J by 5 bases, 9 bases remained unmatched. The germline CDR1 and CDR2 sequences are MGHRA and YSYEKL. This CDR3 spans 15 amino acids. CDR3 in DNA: TGCGCCAGCAGTGGATCGGGGGGGGCAAACAATGAGCAGTTCTTC. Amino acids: CASSGSGGANNEQFF.

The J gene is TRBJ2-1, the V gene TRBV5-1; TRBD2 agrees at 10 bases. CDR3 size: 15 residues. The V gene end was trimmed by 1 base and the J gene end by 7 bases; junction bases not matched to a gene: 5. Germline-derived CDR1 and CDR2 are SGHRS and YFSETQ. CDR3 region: CASSLSGGAVNEQFF. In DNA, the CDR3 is TGCGCCAGCAGCTTGAGCGGGGGGGCCGTGAATGAGCAGTTCTTC.

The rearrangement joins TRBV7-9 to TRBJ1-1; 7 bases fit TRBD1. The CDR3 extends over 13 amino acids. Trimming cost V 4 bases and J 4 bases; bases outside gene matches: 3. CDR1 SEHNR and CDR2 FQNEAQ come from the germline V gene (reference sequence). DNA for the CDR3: TGTGCCAGCAGCTCAGACAGGGTCACTGAAGCTTTCTTT. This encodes CASSSDRVTEAFF.

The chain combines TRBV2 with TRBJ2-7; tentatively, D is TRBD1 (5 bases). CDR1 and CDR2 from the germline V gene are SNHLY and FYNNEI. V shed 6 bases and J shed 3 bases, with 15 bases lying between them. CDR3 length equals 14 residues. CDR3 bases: TGTGCCAGCAGGGCAGGGTACTCTGGCTACGAGCAGTACTTC. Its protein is CASRAGYSGYEQYF.

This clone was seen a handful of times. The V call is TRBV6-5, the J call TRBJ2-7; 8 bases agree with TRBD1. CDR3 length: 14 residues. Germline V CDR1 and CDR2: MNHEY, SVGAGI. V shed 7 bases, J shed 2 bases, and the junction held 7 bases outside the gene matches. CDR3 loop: CASNSGGKTYEQYF. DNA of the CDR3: TGTGCCAGCAACTCAGGGGGCAAAACCTACGAGCAGTACTTC.

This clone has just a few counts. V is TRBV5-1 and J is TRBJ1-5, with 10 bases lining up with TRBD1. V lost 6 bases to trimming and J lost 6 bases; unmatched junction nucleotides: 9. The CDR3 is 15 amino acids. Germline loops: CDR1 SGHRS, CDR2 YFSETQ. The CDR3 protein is CASTETGGVGQPQHF. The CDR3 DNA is TGCGCCAGCACCGAGACAGGGGGCGTCGGTCAGCCCCAGCATTTT.

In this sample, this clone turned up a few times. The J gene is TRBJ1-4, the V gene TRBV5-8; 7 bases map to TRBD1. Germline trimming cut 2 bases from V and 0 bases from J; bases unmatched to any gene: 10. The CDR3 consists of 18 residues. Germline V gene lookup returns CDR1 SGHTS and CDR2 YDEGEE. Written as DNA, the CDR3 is TGTGCCAGCAGCTTAACGGGACAGCTATATTCAACTAATGAAAAACTGTTTTTT. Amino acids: CASSLTGQLYSTNEKLFF.

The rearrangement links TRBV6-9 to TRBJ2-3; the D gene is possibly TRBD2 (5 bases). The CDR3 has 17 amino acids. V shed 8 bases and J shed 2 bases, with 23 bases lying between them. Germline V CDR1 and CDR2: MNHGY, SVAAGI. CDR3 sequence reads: CASCSRGPSKFTDTQYF. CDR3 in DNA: TGTGCCAGCTGCTCTCGAGGGCCGAGTAAGTTCACAGATACGCAGTATTTT.

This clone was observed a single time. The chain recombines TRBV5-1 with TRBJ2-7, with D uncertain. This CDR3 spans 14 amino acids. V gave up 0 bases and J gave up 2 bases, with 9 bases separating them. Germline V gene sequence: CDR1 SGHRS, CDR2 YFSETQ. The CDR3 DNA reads TGCGCCAGCAGCTTGGCCCGCAGTACCTACGAGCAGTACTTC. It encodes CASSLARSTYEQYF.

CDR3: CASRLANDRAYGYTF. The CDR3 bases are TGTGCAAGTCGCTTAGCGAATGACAGGGCCTATGGCTACACCTTC. This rearrangement joins TRBV12-2 to TRBJ1-2; the tabulated D call, TRBD1, remains unverified against the DNA. TRBV12-2 represents a pseudogene. The CDR3 length is 15 residues.